This T cell receptor beta chain was retrieved from a study of regulatory T cells in long-lasting Graves disease. Germline lookup yields CDR1 SGDLS and CDR2 YYNGEE. Losses at the gene ends were 3 bases for V and 6 bases for J; bases not matched to a gene: 7. The CDR3 length is 14 residues. Researchers made TCR beta libraries by using iRepertoire HTBI primers and running Arm-PCR on CDR3 regions. Authors' processing steps: Detected in the samples were over 60 TRBV and around 15 TRBJ segments. TCRdb analysed the multiplex PCR reads with MiXCR anew, one entry per CDR3 protein. TCRdb's processing, not the authors' own work, is the source of the V and J calls. The data contain around 450,000 distinct CDR3 sequences, more than 12% of them seen just once; the ten biggest clones take up approximately 15%. This clonotype has more than one count but fewer than ten. As for time point: newly diagnosed GD, antithyroid drugs for less than 3 months. TCR sequences were obtained from RNA taken from PBMCs.

Separately, the same data were catalogued under a study of T cells in Graves' hyperthyroidism and ophthalmopathy.

The sample here was peripheral blood mononuclear cells (PBMCs), taken at new diagnosis, from a patient treated with antithyroid drugs. The TCR was taken from a woman between 25 and 40 years old with Graves disease. The rearrangement uses TRBV9 and TRBJ1-1, with 8 nucleotides matching TRBD1. CDR3 nucleotides: TGTGCCAGCAGCGCAGGAGACAGGGGTTCTGAAGCTTTCTTT. Protein: CASSAGDRGSEAFF. The complete variable domain, with remaining parts taken from reference TRBV9 and TRBJ1-1, reads DSGVTQTPKHLITATGQRVTLRCSPRSGDLSVYWYQQSLDQGLQFLIQYYNGEERAKGNILERFSAQQFPDLHSELNLSSLELGDSALYFCASSAGDRGSEAFFGQGTRLTVV.